A single sample is the source of the 9 T cell receptor beta chains below, sequenced in a study of CD8+CD57+ T cells in acquired aplastic anemia. For CDR3 and TCR beta VDJ profiling, genomic DNA was the template used. TCRdb independently ran MiXCR on the reads; one entry per CDR3 protein. This table holds 150,000 to 200,000 distinct CDR3 sequences, roughly 40% found once. The sample consisted of sorted CD4+, CD8+, or CD8+CD57+ T cells (not recorded which) from PBMCs. These receptors were collected from a human donor in good health.

Comment on this clonotype: One end of the junction does not line up with germline, which may come from a read error. This rearrangement joins TRBV24-1 to TRBJ2-5; D is possibly TRBD1 (6 bases). The CDR3 consists of 11 residues. Germline V gives CDR1 KGHDR, CDR2 SFDVKD. The CDR3 nucleotides read TGTGCCACCAGCAAGGGGGAGACCCAGTGCTTC. As protein: CATSKGETQCF.

In its sample, this clonotype was seen many times. In DNA form, the CDR3 reads TGTGCCAGCAGCCAGCGCTGGGACATTGCCAATGAGCAGTTCTTC. Amino acid sequence: CASSQRWDIANEQFF. The chain joins TRBV7-8 to TRBJ2-1, with D possibly being TRBD1 (6 bases). Trimming took off 5 bases at V and 6 bases at J, with 17 bases between the two ends. This CDR3 has 15 amino acids. Germline lookup yields CDR1 SGHVS and CDR2 FQNEAQ.

This clonotype occurred a few times. In nucleotides, the CDR3 is TGTGCCAGCAGTTTCCAGCAAGAGACCCAGTACTTC. This sequence encodes CASSFQQETQYF. The gene calls are TRBV6-2 or TRBV6-3 and TRBJ2-5; D unclear. The CDR3 contains 12 residues. V was pared by 4 bases and J by 2 bases, with 5 bases between. Germline V gene lookup returns CDR1 MNHEY and CDR2 SVGEGT.

The chain links TRBV24-1 to TRBJ1-6; no reliable D call. With 5 bases removed from V and 5 bases from J, the gap between germline ends came to 12 bases. Germline loops: CDR1 KGHDR, CDR2 SFDVKD. The CDR3 has 15 amino acids. The CDR3 DNA reads TGTGCCACCAGTGTTGTTCCGGGGAATAATTCACCCCTCCACTTT. This sequence encodes CATSVVPGNNSPLHF.

V is TRBV18 and J is TRBJ1-4; D unresolved. Germline V gene sequence: CDR1 KGHSH, CDR2 LQKENI. V lost 6 bases, J lost 13 bases, and 24 bases lay in between. The CDR3 is 15 residues long. The CDR3: CASSPYRVQVSLLFF. CDR3 in DNA: TGTGCCAGCTCCCCATATCGGGTCCAGGTCTCGTTACTGTTTTTT.

This clonotype was found once. J is TRBJ2-3 and V is TRBV19, with 10 bases identical to TRBD2. Germline lookup yields CDR1 LNHDA and CDR2 SQIVND (reference sequence). The CDR3 is made up of 15 amino acids. The trim removed 6 bases at V and 2 bases at J, leaving 5 bases unmatched. CDR3 coding DNA: TGTGCCAGTAGGGGACTAGCGAAACACACAGATACGCAGTATTTT. This encodes CASRGLAKHTDTQYF.

The sample holds many counts of this clonotype. V usage is TRBV27 and J usage is TRBJ2-1; D may be TRBD2 (6 bases). Germline loops: CDR1 MNHEY, CDR2 SMNVEV (reference sequence). CDR3 length: 12 residues. V was trimmed by 4 bases and J by 14 bases, leaving 15 bases between them. The CDR3 region has the DNA TGTGCCAGCAGTTCCCCCGCCGGGGGTGAGTTCTTC. This codes for CASSSPAGGEFF.

The CDR3 is CASSPVYISSYNEQFF. The DNA of the CDR3 is TGCGCCAGCAGCCCCGTTTACATCAGCTCCTACAATGAGCAGTTCTTC. This chain uses TRBV5-1 with TRBJ2-1; unclear D gene. With 4 bases removed from V and 0 bases from J, the gap between germline ends came to 14 bases. CDR3 length: 16 residues. Germline loops: CDR1 SGHRS, CDR2 YFSETQ.

This clonotype was seen repeatedly, ten times or more. This chain joins TRBV6-5 and TRBJ1-1, with 7 bases fitting TRBD1. Germline CDR1 reads MNHEY; CDR2 reads SVGAGI. V dropped 2 bases and J dropped 8; count of bases not matched to a gene: 2. The CDR3 covers 12 residues. This CDR3 is CASSYRQGEAFF. Written as DNA, the CDR3 is TGTGCCAGCAGTTACCGACAGGGCGAAGCTTTCTTT.